This is a list of T cell receptor beta chains from one sample in a study of siplizumab effects on memory and regulatory T cells. Libraries were prepared by immunoSEQ multiplex PCR; TCRdb keeps only in-frame clonotypes and omits some of them. The data show roughly 93,000 clones, with 85% to 95% seen just once and about 1.2% held by the top ten. Specimen: non-Treg CD4+ T cells sorted from blood. These receptors were taken from a human donor in good health. The CDR3 runs from the conserved cysteine through the conserved F or W. The D gene is left open where the match is weak. Expanded clones get a size class; other rows say once, few or many, or leave the size out.

v_call	d_call	clone_size	j_call	cdr3_aa	cdr3_nt
TRBV7-9	TRBD1	NA	TRBJ1-4	CASSVRSLGTGYAEKLFF	TGTGCCAGCAGCGTCCGGAGTCTCGGGACAGGTTACGCAGAAAAACTGTTTTTT
TRBV19	NA	NA	TRBJ2-3	CASSSQMIETGTDTQYF	TGTGCCAGTAGTAGCCAAATGATAGAGACGGGCACAGATACGCAGTATTTT
TRBV15	NA	NA	TRBJ2-3	CATSRGTSSTDTQYF	TGTGCCACCAGCCGTGGGACCTCAAGCACAGATACGCAGTATTTT
TRBV27	NA	NA	TRBJ1-2	CASIPGFDGYTF	TGTGCCAGCATCCCGGGGTTCGATGGCTACACCTTC
TRBV4-1	TRBD1	NA	TRBJ2-3	CASSQNTGGRITDTQYF	TGCGCCAGCAGCCAAAACACAGGGGGTAGAATTACAGATACGCAGTATTTT
TRBV4-1	NA	NA	TRBJ1-5	CASSLGSNQPQHF	TGCGCCAGCAGCCTAGGTAGCAATCAGCCCCAGCATTTT
TRBV5-1	NA	once	TRBJ2-3	CASSWDKDTQYF	TGCGCCAGCAGCTGGGACAAAGATACGCAGTATTTT
TRBV5-1	NA	once	TRBJ2-3	CASSLEVDTQYF	TGCGCCAGCAGCTTGGAGGTGGATACGCAGTATTTT
TRBV6-5	TRBD1	NA	TRBJ2-7	CASSDRGFYEQYF	TGTGCCAGCAGTGACAGGGGATTCTACGAGCAGTACTTC
TRBV6-5	NA	NA	TRBJ1-2	CASREAQGSYGYTF	TGTGCCAGCAGAGAAGCGCAGGGTTCTTATGGCTACACCTTC
TRBV11-2	TRBD2	NA	TRBJ2-1	CASSLDRLASGFRSYNEQFF	TGTGCCAGCAGCTTAGATCGGTTGGCTAGCGGGTTTCGTTCCTACAATGAGCAGTTCTTC
TRBV28	NA	NA	TRBJ2-5	CASSIPSGPQETQYF	TGTGCCAGCAGCATCCCGTCCGGGCCCCAAGAGACCCAGTACTTC
TRBV28	TRBD2	NA	TRBJ2-1	CASRPGAGGPHEQFF	TGTGCCAGCAGGCCGGGAGCGGGAGGGCCCCATGAGCAGTTCTTC
TRBV5-5	NA	NA	TRBJ1-2	CASSLAVNYGYTF	TGTGCCAGCAGCTTGGCCGTTAACTATGGCTACACCTTC
TRBV6-1	NA	NA	TRBJ2-5	CASSEASGLLYQETQYF	TGTGCCAGCAGTGAAGCGAGTGGACTGTTGTACCAAGAGACCCAGTACTTC
TRBV6-1	NA	once	TRBJ2-1	CASSGGAMLSEANEQFF	TGTGCCAGCAGTGGAGGGGCTATGTTGTCGGAGGCCAATGAGCAGTTCTTC
TRBV19	NA	NA	TRBJ2-6	CASNKGSSGANVLTF	TGTGCCAGTAATAAAGGAAGCTCTGGGGCCAACGTCCTGACTTTC
TRBV13	TRBD1	NA	TRBJ2-5	CASSQDREETQYF	TGTGCCAGCAGCCAGGACAGGGAGGAGACCCAGTACTTC
TRBV7-9	NA	NA	TRBJ1-2	CASSLGGRVNYGYTF	TGTGCCAGCAGCTTAGGGGGCAGAGTTAACTATGGCTACACCTTC
TRBV19	TRBD1	NA	TRBJ2-7	CASSTLTGSYEQYF	TGTGCCAGTAGTACGTTGACAGGGTCCTACGAGCAGTACTTC
TRBV7-3	NA	NA	TRBJ2-5	CASSSFPGPRRETQYF	TGTGCCAGCAGCTCGTTTCCGGGACCGCGAAGGGAGACCCAGTACTTC
TRBV7-9	TRBD1	once	TRBJ1-6	CASSLFEGASSPLHF	TGTGCCAGCAGCTTATTCGAGGGGGCCAGTTCACCCCTCCACTTT
TRBV27	TRBD2	NA	TRBJ2-1	CASSRPSGRARDNEQFF	TGTGCCAGCAGCCGACCTAGCGGGAGGGCCAGGGACAATGAGCAGTTCTTC
TRBV29-1	NA	NA	TRBJ2-7	CSVTRREAVYEQYF	TGCAGCGTTACAAGAAGGGAGGCTGTCTACGAGCAGTACTTC
TRBV7-9	TRBD1	NA	TRBJ2-2	CASSLGTGDTGELFF	TGTGCCAGCAGTCTCGGGACAGGGGACACCGGGGAGCTGTTTTTT
TRBV6-1	NA	NA	TRBJ1-1	CASSEIIGDPSTEAFF	TGTGCCAGCAGTGAAATCATCGGGGATCCGAGCACTGAAGCTTTCTTT
TRBV6-1	NA	NA	TRBJ2-7	CASSERLTAVPYEQYF	TGTGCCAGCAGTGAGAGGTTGACAGCCGTCCCGTACGAGCAGTACTTC
TRBV19	NA	NA	TRBJ2-6	CATRPGTGANVLTF	TGTGCCACCCGCCCGGGGACTGGGGCCAACGTCCTGACTTTC
TRBV5-1	NA	NA	TRBJ2-2	CASEPRGAGVGGELFF	TGCGCCAGCGAACCCCGGGGGGCAGGGGTCGGCGGGGAGCTGTTTTTT
TRBV5-1	TRBD1	once	TRBJ1-4	CASSQSTGGSEKLFF	TGCGCCAGCAGCCAATCGACAGGGGGAAGTGAAAAACTGTTTTTT
TRBV28	NA	NA	TRBJ2-1	CASKGGVYSEQFF	TGTGCCAGCAAGGGGGGGGTTTACAGTGAGCAGTTCTTC
TRBV6-6	NA	NA	TRBJ2-2	CASSPPGGKGELFF	TGTGCCAGCAGCCCCCCCGGGGGTAAGGGGGAGCTGTTTTTT
TRBV18	NA	once	TRBJ1-1	CASSLTQSYSNTEAFF	TGTGCCAGCTCACTTACCCAGTCCTACTCGAACACTGAAGCTTTCTTT
TRBV5-1	TRBD1	NA	TRBJ2-2	CASSLQGANTGELFF	TGCGCCAGCAGCTTGCAGGGGGCGAACACCGGGGAGCTGTTTTTT
TRBV5-4	TRBD1	NA	TRBJ2-2	CASSPRVRGTGELFF	TGTGCCAGCAGCCCCCGGGTCAGGGGGACCGGGGAGCTGTTTTTT
TRBV2	TRBD2	NA	TRBJ2-7	CASSDPAGEFGYEQYF	TGTGCCAGCAGTGACCCAGCGGGAGAATTCGGGTACGAGCAGTACTTC
TRBV7-2	TRBD1	few	TRBJ2-1	CASSSQPGQGAGEQFF	TGTGCCAGCAGCTCTCAACCGGGACAGGGGGCCGGCGAGCAGTTCTTC
TRBV6-1	TRBD2	once	TRBJ2-2	CASSEPTSGSTGELFF	TGTGCCAGCAGCGAACCAACTAGCGGGAGCACCGGGGAGCTGTTTTTT
TRBV28	TRBD1	NA	TRBJ2-1	CASGIPGTGGAYNEQFF	TGTGCCAGCGGAATTCCCGGGACAGGGGGCGCTTACAATGAGCAGTTCTTC
TRBV7-6	NA	NA	TRBJ2-5	CASSSLLAGQETQYF	TGTGCCAGCAGCTCCCTCCTGGCGGGACAAGAGACCCAGTACTTC
TRBV11-3	TRBD1	NA	TRBJ2-2	CASSLRFRGRDTGELFF	TGTGCCAGCAGCTTAAGATTCAGGGGGCGCGACACCGGGGAGCTGTTTTTT